This TCR beta chain was retrieved from a study of naive and memory T cell subsets. V trimming: 3 bases; J trimming: 1 base; junction bases outside the gene matches: 4. CDR3 length: 16 residues. Germline assignment: CDR1 SGHRS and CDR2 YFSETQ. Four PCR rounds used nested alpha and beta constant region primers plus the SP2 primer. One entry per CDR3 protein results from TCRdb running MiXCR on the UMI-ligation and nested PCR reads. Of 30,000 to 35,000 distinct CDR3 sequences in the sample, approximately 6.7% are singletons; the top ten hold about 3.1%. This clonotype was counted many times. Its antigen is unidentified. Study findings and constraints: More TCRs at tuberculin sites were read as hypersensitivity T cell infiltration. TCR transcript changes with activation or differentiation may affect this RNA method.

As to treatment: skin biopsy from PPD injection site in Mantoux-positive individual. An oligonucleotide containing a UMI was ligated to the 3' end of TCR cDNA. Biopsied sites were PPD injections in people with a positive Mantoux test. Reverse transcription used DNase-treated unsorted total RNA, aiming for roughly 1 to 1,100 ng. The sequence derives from an adult in good health. The V gene is TRBV5-1, the J gene TRBJ2-6; 7 nucleotides agree with TRBD1. Sequenced here: skin, sampled from a tuberculin skin test site. As DNA, the CDR3 is TGCGCCAGCAGCTGGGACAGTAAGTCTGGGGCCAACGTCCTGACTTTC. Its translation: CASSWDSKSGANVLTF.